A single sample is the source of the 8 T cell receptor beta chains below, sequenced in a study of shared clonotypes between healthy human individuals. The repertoire was sequenced with immunoSEQ multiplex PCR; TCRdb's copy has only in-frame clones and lacks some. Among 2 million to 3 million clones listed, 93% were seen once. Sequences were obtained from naive CD4+ T cells from PBMCs. Indicated subset: CD45RA+ positively selected. These receptors were obtained from a man aged 18 to 30 in good health. Some clones in this sample may be carry-over from other donors' samples.

V is TRBV6-5 and J is TRBJ1-1, with a possible D match to TRBD1 (5 bases). V lost 2 bases, J lost 8 bases, and 12 bases lay in between. In germline, CDR1 is MNHEY, CDR2 SVGAGI. This CDR3 has 13 amino acids. The CDR3: CASSYPGTLEAFF. CDR3 nucleotide sequence: TGTGCCAGCAGTTACCCCGGGACTCTCGAAGCTTTCTTT.

The chain couples TRBV30 to TRBJ2-1, with 8 bases aligning to TRBD1. Losses at the gene ends were 7 bases for V and 6 bases for J; bases not matched to a gene: 8. The CDR3 extends over 13 amino acids. CDR1 is GTSNPN and CDR2 is SVGIG in the germline V gene (reference sequence). The CDR3 loop is CALGQGAFNEQFF. DNA of the CDR3: TGTGCCTTAGGACAGGGCGCCTTCAATGAGCAGTTCTTC.

This chain uses TRBV4-2 with TRBJ2-5; 9 bases align to TRBD2. The V gene's germline CDR1 is LGHNA and CDR2 YNFKEQ. CDR3 size: 16 residues. With 1 base clipped from V and 4 bases from J, the junction kept 7 bases outside the gene matches. The CDR3 protein is CASSQGQAGGAETQYF. DNA of the CDR3: TGTGCCAGCAGCCAAGGCCAAGCGGGAGGTGCAGAGACCCAGTACTTC.

This clone was seen only once. The V gene is TRBV9, the J gene TRBJ2-1; a possible D gene is TRBD1 (5 bases). V was pared by 0 bases and J by 5 bases, with 12 bases between. The CDR3 has 15 amino acids. The germline CDR1 and CDR2 sequences are SGDLS and YYNGEE. The CDR3 region has the DNA TGTGCCAGCAGCGTAGGCAGGGCGGAAAACAATGAGCAGTTCTTC. Protein sequence: CASSVGRAENNEQFF.

V usage is TRBV5-1 and J usage is TRBJ2-3, with TRBD2 matching over 13 bases. Trimming at V came to 0 bases and at J to 2 bases, leaving 9 bases not matched to a gene. The CDR3 contains 19 residues. Germline V gene sequence: CDR1 SGHRS, CDR2 YFSETQ. DNA for the CDR3: TGCGCCAGCAGCTTGGCCGGCAGGGGGACTAGCGGGACCACAGATACGCAGTATTTT. Translation: CASSLAGRGTSGTTDTQYF.

The chain employs TRBV7-9 and TRBJ2-5, with 11 bases fitting TRBD2. Germline V gene sequence: CDR1 SEHNR, CDR2 FQNEAQ (reference sequence). The CDR3 contains 16 residues. The V gene end was trimmed by 5 bases and the J gene end by 4 bases; junction bases not matched to a gene: 9. The CDR3, as DNA: TGTGCCAGCAGCCCTAGCGGGAGGTGGGCTGGAGAGACCCAGTACTTC. It encodes CASSPSGRWAGETQYF.

J is TRBJ2-2 and V is TRBV5-4; 9 nucleotides align to TRBD2. The CDR3 runs 17 residues. Germline CDR1 and CDR2: SGHNT and YYREEE (reference sequence). V dropped 3 bases and J dropped 0; count of bases not matched to a gene: 6. The CDR3 bases are TGTGCCAGCAGCTCTCGGCCTAGCGGGACGAACACCGGGGAGCTGTTTTTT. Its translation is CASSSRPSGTNTGELFF.

The V gene is TRBV5-1, the J gene TRBJ1-3; D ambiguous. The CDR3 has 14 amino acids. Trimming pared 4 bases from V and 9 bases from J, leaving 17 bases between. The germline V gene has CDR1 SGHRS and CDR2 YFSETQ. For the CDR3, the DNA is TGCGCCAGCAGCACCGGGCCCGAGAAGGTCACCATATATTTT. Its translation is CASSTGPEKVTIYF. Full variable domain (missing parts from reference TRBV5-1 and TRBJ1-3): KAGVTQTPRYLIKTRGQQVTLSCSPISGHRSVSWYQQTPGQGLQFLFEYFSETQRNKGNFPGRFSGRQFSNSRSEMNVSTLELGDSALYLCASSTGPEKVTIYFGEGSWLTVV.